What follows describes a single T cell receptor beta chain. The data stem from a study of CD8 T cells in Susac syndrome. CD8+ and CD4+ T cells from blood underwent TCR beta sequencing. TEMRA cells were FACS-enriched, and CD8+ and CD4+ T cells were isolated negatively. Per the germline V gene, CDR1 is LGHDT and CDR2 is YNNKEL (reference sequence). The CDR3 covers 17 residues. The V end lost 4 bases, the J end lost 0 bases, and 18 bases lay between the germline ends. RNA totalling about 0.5 to 1 ug underwent reverse transcription with random hexamers. TCRdb redid the calling of the immunoSEQ multiplex PCR reads with MiXCR, one entry per CDR3 protein. The table has more than 95,000 distinct CDR3 sequences, around 96% seen once.

The V gene is TRBV3-1, the J gene TRBJ1-1, with TRBD1 as a possible D gene (6 bases). The TCR originated in a human donor in good health. Sequencing input: CD4+ T cells from PBMCs. The CDR3 reads CASSLRDTGYLNTEAFF. CDR3 bases: TGTGCCAGCAGCCTCCGGGACACAGGTTATTTGAACACTGAAGCTTTCTTT.